The sequence of this T cell receptor (beta chain) was determined in a study of blood T cell repertoires in COVID-19. Turning to the study itself: Material from acute and convalescent COVID-19 was sourced from the United States, Italy and Spain. Nucleic acid was either cDNA or gDNA, and it came from T cells, B-cell-depleted T cells, or PBMCs.

This CDR3 has 16 amino acids. Losses at the gene ends were 5 bases for V and 5 bases for J; bases not matched to a gene: 6. Germline V gene sequence: CDR1 MDHEN, CDR2 SYDVKM. Under the authors' procedure: Researchers report that nucleated cell counts were estimated from reference gene primer amplification. TCRdb's table, derived via immunoSEQ multiplex PCR, lists solely in-frame clones and lacks some. V, J and clone size were drawn from that table, and D and trimming were deduced from the DNA. The table has around 320,000 clones, approximately 89% seen once. Participant-reported clinical history was the basis for cohort assignment.

The receptor comes from a woman between 45 and 65 years old who had been exposed to COVID-19. Material: PBMCs or T cells enriched from blood (not recorded which). V is TRBV28 and J is TRBJ2-6, with 10 bases matching TRBD1. CDR3 protein: CASSRTGGFWANVLTF. As DNA, the CDR3 is TGTGCCAGCAGTCGGACAGGGGGTTTCTGGGCCAACGTCCTGACTTTC.